The 28 T cell receptor beta chains listed next were all sequenced from one sample in a study of cytomegalovirus exposure and HLA in healthy donors. This PCR relied on a set of 60 Vbeta primers and 13 Jbeta primers. Sequenced by immunoSEQ multiplex PCR; TCRdb stores in-frame clones only, minus some. The profile covers about 120,000 clones, with 74% appearing a single time and about 2% taken by the ten largest. Sequencing was done on a sample of PBMCs. The source of these receptors is a human donor in good health.

This sequence joins TRBV10-1 and TRBJ1-4; 8 nucleotides agree with TRBD1. This CDR3 spans 17 amino acids. With V trimmed by 6 bases and J by 0 bases, 9 bases remained unmatched. CDR1 and CDR2 (germline): WNHNN, SYGVQD (reference sequence). CDR3 sequence reads: CASSGRGRVATNEKLFF. Written as DNA, the CDR3 is TGCGCCAGCAGCGGCAGGGGGCGAGTTGCAACTAATGAAAAACTGTTTTTT.

The rearrangement links TRBV5-5 to TRBJ2-5, with D unclear. The V gene lost 4 bases and the J gene lost 5 bases, with 15 bases spanning the gap. Looked up from germline, CDR1 is SGHKS and CDR2 is YYEKEE (reference sequence). This CDR3 has 14 residues. This CDR3 is CASSARRVTETQYF. The CDR3 nucleotides are TGTGCCAGCAGCGCCAGGCGAGTTACGGAGACCCAGTACTTC. Variable domain in full (rest from reference TRBV5-5 and TRBJ2-5): DAGVTQSPTHLIKTRGQQVTLRCSPISGHKSVSWYQQVLGQGPQFIFQYYEKEERGRGNFPDRFSARQFPNYSSELNVNALLLGDSALYLCASSARRVTETQYFGPGTRLLVL.

This clone was recorded a few times. The chain employs TRBV5-1 and TRBJ2-1; 9 bases fit TRBD2. The V gene end was trimmed by 0 bases and the J gene end by 10 bases; junction bases not matched to a gene: 5. The CDR3 is 14 amino acids. Germline CDR1 and CDR2: SGHRS and YFSETQ. The DNA for the CDR3 is TGCGCCAGCAGCTTGGAGGTCCTAGCGGGGGAGCAGTTCTTC. Its translation is CASSLEVLAGEQFF.

This clone was counted a few times. V and J are TRBV2 and TRBJ1-5; D is unresolved. The CDR3 runs to 14 residues. Looked up from germline, CDR1 is SNHLY and CDR2 is FYNNEI. The V end was cut by 4 bases, the J end by 1 base, with 8 bases between. The DNA of the CDR3 is TGTGCCAGCAGTGGAGGAGGAAGCAATCAGCCCCAGCATTTT. Translation gives CASSGGGSNQPQHF.

This chain joins TRBV7-2 and TRBJ2-1; TRBD2 is a possible D gene (5 bases). Between the trimmed V and J ends, which lost 0 bases and 8 bases, there was a span of 14 bases. The CDR3 has 15 amino acids. Per germline, CDR1 SGHTA and CDR2 FQGNSA. For the CDR3, the DNA is TGTGCCAGCAGCTTAGCACGGGGAGCCGGGGATGAGCAGTTCTTC. Residues: CASSLARGAGDEQFF. Full variable domain (missing parts from reference TRBV7-2 and TRBJ2-1): GAGVSQSPSNKVTEKGKDVELRCDPISGHTALYWYRQSLGQGLEFLIYFQGNSAPDKSGLPSDRFSAERTGGSVSTLTIQRTQQEDSAVYLCASSLARGAGDEQFFGPGTRLTVL.

The rearrangement links TRBV28 to TRBJ2-7; tentative D call: TRBD1 (5 bases). The germline V gene has CDR1 MDHEN and CDR2 SYDVKM. Trimming pared 4 bases from V and 0 bases from J, leaving 19 bases between. There are 17 residues in the CDR3. The CDR3: CASSYSETATNSYEQYF. CDR3 DNA: TGTGCCAGCAGTTACTCGGAGACAGCGACAAACTCCTACGAGCAGTACTTC.

The chain employs TRBV30 and TRBJ2-7; D gene uncertain. Germline V lookup: CDR1 GTSNPN, CDR2 SVGIG (reference sequence). Trimming removed 2 bases at V and 3 bases at J, with 11 bases between. The CDR3 is 13 amino acids. The CDR3: CAWSWRPNYEQYF. The CDR3 DNA sequence: TGTGCCTGGAGTTGGCGGCCCAACTACGAGCAGTACTTC.

This chain uses TRBV5-1 with TRBJ1-4, with D possibly TRBD1 on 6 matching bases. CDR3 length: 14 amino acids. Germline V lookup: CDR1 SGHRS, CDR2 YFSETQ. Between the trimmed V and J ends, which lost 3 bases and 5 bases, there was a span of 11 bases. The CDR3 protein is CASSSTGENEKLFF. The DNA for the CDR3 is TGCGCCAGCAGCTCGACAGGAGAAAATGAAAAACTGTTTTTT.

The V call is TRBV5-1, the J call TRBJ2-1; 13 positions agree with TRBD2. The CDR3 consists of 15 residues. J was trimmed by 4 bases and V by 4 bases; bases with no gene match: 2. Germline V gives CDR1 SGHRS, CDR2 YFSETQ. CDR3 sequence reads: CASSPGLAGYNEQFF. In DNA, the CDR3 is TGCGCCAGCAGCCCGGGACTAGCGGGGTACAATGAGCAGTTCTTC.

The chain employs TRBV6-5 and TRBJ2-3, with TRBD2 identical over 9 bases. The CDR3 spans 16 residues. Germline V lookup: CDR1 MNHEY, CDR2 SVGAGI. Losses at the gene ends were 4 bases for V and 2 bases for J; bases not matched to a gene: 7. CDR3 residues: CASSFVSGGTTDTQYF. CDR3 nucleotides: TGTGCCAGCAGTTTTGTCAGCGGGGGGACCACAGATACGCAGTATTTT.

The rearrangement uses TRBV5-8 and TRBJ2-7; 13 positions agree with TRBD2. This CDR3 spans 16 amino acids. The ends lost 4 bases at V and 5 bases at J; junction bases unmatched: 9. Germline assignment: CDR1 SGHTS and CDR2 YDEGEE. The CDR3 nucleotides read TGTGCCAGCAGCCCGGGACTAGCGGGGATTTCGGACGAGCAGTACTTC. Translating it yields CASSPGLAGISDEQYF.

The chain uses TRBV5-4 and TRBJ2-5, with D uncertain. The CDR3 sequence is 12 residues long. From germline, CDR1 is SGHNT and CDR2 YYREEE (reference sequence). Trimming removed 0 bases at V and 5 bases at J, with 5 bases between. The CDR3 sequence is CASSLGAETQYF. The CDR3, as DNA: TGTGCCAGCAGCTTGGGGGCGGAGACCCAGTACTTC.

This chain joins TRBV19 and TRBJ2-5; D gene uncertain. The V and J ends lost 4 bases and 3 bases respectively, with 3 bases between them. Germline loops: CDR1 LNHDA, CDR2 SQIVND (reference sequence). The CDR3 spans 11 residues. As DNA, the CDR3 is TGTGCCAGTAGTAGAGAAGAGACCCAGTACTTC. This codes for CASSREETQYF.

This sequence joins TRBV11-3 and TRBJ1-6; D may be TRBD1 (6 bases). Between the trimmed V and J ends, which lost 4 bases and 10 bases, there was a span of 11 bases. This CDR3 comprises 13 residues. CDR1 is SGHNT and CDR2 is YENEEA in the germline V gene. This CDR3 reads CASSYEGGSPLHF. The CDR3 DNA reads as TGTGCCAGCAGCTACGAAGGGGGATCACCCCTCCACTTT.

The J gene is TRBJ2-7, the V gene TRBV7-9, with TRBD1 as a possible D gene (6 bases). CDR3 size: 12 residues. V was trimmed by 4 bases and J by 9 bases, leaving 13 bases between them. In germline, CDR1 is SEHNR, CDR2 FQNEAQ (reference sequence). The CDR3 spells CASSSAQGRQYF. As DNA, the CDR3 is TGTGCCAGCAGCTCCGCACAGGGTAGGCAGTACTTC.

CDR3: CASRLAQHNEQFF. The CDR3 bases are TGTGCCAGCAGACTAGCTCAGCACAATGAGCAGTTCTTC. This rearrangement joins TRBV2 to TRBJ2-1; the D gene is possibly TRBD2 (6 bases). Per the germline V gene, CDR1 is SNHLY and CDR2 is FYNNEI. The CDR3 has 13 amino acids. Trimming removed 6 bases at V and 5 bases at J, with 11 bases between. The complete variable domain, with remaining parts taken from reference TRBV2 and TRBJ2-1, reads EPEVTQTPSHQVTQMGQEVILRCVPISNHLYFYWYRQILGQKVEFLVSFYNNEISEKSEIFDDQFSVERPDGSNFTLKIRSTKLEDSAMYFCASRLAQHNEQFFGPGTRLTVL.

V is TRBV30 and J is TRBJ2-7; 8 positions agree with TRBD1. V gave up 4 bases and J gave up 5 bases; unmatched junction bases: 7. The V gene's germline CDR1 is GTSNPN and CDR2 SVGIG (reference sequence). The CDR3 runs to 13 residues. The CDR3 DNA is TGTGCCTGGATGTCCCCAGGGGGCAACGAGCAGTACTTC. Translation: CAWMSPGGNEQYF.

CDR3 sequence (DNA): TGTGCCAGCAGCTATTCGACAGGGCTGGATGGAAACACCATATATTTT. Residues: CASSYSTGLDGNTIYF. The chain combines TRBV5-4 with TRBJ1-3; 7 bases match TRBD1. J gave up 3 bases and V 3 bases, and 9 bases lay outside the gene matches. CDR1 is SGHNT and CDR2 is YYREEE in the germline V gene (reference sequence). This CDR3 region has 16 residues.

This clone came up once. The V call is TRBV5-6, the J call TRBJ2-5; TRBD2 is a possible D gene (6 bases). The CDR3 is 15 residues long. V gave up 0 bases and J gave up 5 bases, with 14 bases separating them. Germline assignment: CDR1 SGHDT and CDR2 YYEEEE. The CDR3 here is CASSLVEGPTETQYF. In DNA form, the CDR3 reads TGTGCCAGCAGCTTGGTGGAGGGACCGACCGAGACCCAGTACTTC.

This chain uses TRBV5-1 with TRBJ1-3, with D perhaps matching TRBD1 (5 bases). CDR1 and CDR2 (germline): SGHRS, YFSETQ. Trimming left V 0 bases short and J 0 bases short, with 13 bases between. There are 17 residues in the CDR3. The CDR3 loop reads CASSLGQGGNSGNTIYF. The CDR3, as DNA: TGCGCCAGCAGCTTGGGTCAGGGAGGGAACTCTGGAAACACCATATATTTT. The variable domain in full, completed from reference TRBV5-1 and TRBJ1-3, reads KAGVTQTPRYLIKTRGQQVTLSCSPISGHRSVSWYQQTPGQGLQFLFEYFSETQRNKGNFPGRFSGRQFSNSRSEMNVSTLELGDSALYLCASSLGQGGNSGNTIYFGEGSWLTVV.

As for this clone: The junction departs from the called germline gene at one end, perhaps through a read error. This rearrangement joins TRBV2 to TRBJ1-1; 9 nucleotides match TRBD1. This CDR3 contains 11 residues. Germline V gene sequence: CDR1 SNHLY, CDR2 FYNNEI. Written as DNA, the CDR3 is TGTGCCGGCAGACAGGGGGGTGAAGCTTTCTTT. Residues: CAGRQGGEAFF.

CDR3 protein: CASSLGGQGGGGYGYTF. As DNA, the CDR3 is TGTGCCAGCAGCTTGGGGGGACAGGGAGGCGGCGGCTATGGCTACACCTTC. J is TRBJ1-2 and V is TRBV5-4, with 9 bases matching TRBD1. The CDR3 extends over 17 amino acids. J gave up 4 bases and V 0 bases, and 10 bases lay outside the gene matches. In germline, CDR1 is SGHNT, CDR2 YYREEE (reference sequence).

The rearrangement joins TRBV4-3 to TRBJ1-2; D is ambiguous. This CDR3 region has 15 residues. Germline CDR1 is LGHNA and CDR2 is YSLEER. Trimming shortened V by 0 bases and J by 2 bases, and 10 bases separated the two germline ends. CDR3 sequence reads: CASSQDTGFNYGYTF. The CDR3 bases are TGCGCCAGCAGCCAAGATACGGGGTTCAACTATGGCTACACCTTC.

The J gene is TRBJ2-7, the V gene TRBV6-5; TRBD2 is a possible D gene (6 bases). Germline CDR1 and CDR2: MNHEY and SVGAGI. The CDR3 spans 12 residues. The V and J ends lost 8 bases and 5 bases respectively, with 13 bases between them. This chain's CDR3 is CASGTQRDEQYF. CDR3 in DNA: TGTGCCAGCGGGACTCAAAGGGACGAGCAGTACTTC.

The rearrangement uses TRBV15 and TRBJ2-1; tentative D call: TRBD1 (6 bases). Trimming removed 3 bases at V and 1 base at J, with 10 bases between. The CDR3 runs 15 residues. In germline, CDR1 is LNHNV, CDR2 YYDKDF (reference sequence). Here the CDR3 DNA reads TGTGCCACCAGCAGGGCAGGGGAATCCTACAATGAGCAGTTCTTC. It encodes CATSRAGESYNEQFF.

This rearrangement joins TRBV9 to TRBJ2-7, with TRBD2 as a possible D gene (6 bases). CDR3 length: 17 amino acids. From germline, CDR1 is SGDLS and CDR2 YYNGEE. The germline V and J ends were trimmed by 0 bases and 6 bases, with 22 bases remaining between them. The DNA for the CDR3 is TGTGCCAGCAGCGTAGGACCCGTTGGGCGGCGGGGTTCCGAGCAGTACTTC. It is translated as CASSVGPVGRRGSEQYF.

CDR3 coding DNA: TGTGCCAGCAGTGAATCAGGGGTGCCGGGAAACACCATATATTTT. This encodes CASSESGVPGNTIYF. The chain joins TRBV6-1 to TRBJ1-3, with D maybe TRBD1 (6 bases). The V end was cut by 2 bases, the J end by 4 bases, with 12 bases between. The CDR3 extends over 15 amino acids. Germline V gene data show CDR1 as MNHNS and CDR2 as SASEGT.

The chain employs TRBV2 and TRBJ2-2; 7 nucleotides line up with TRBD2. CDR3 size: 15 residues. Germline V gene lookup returns CDR1 SNHLY and CDR2 FYNNEI. J gave up 6 bases and V 7 bases, and 11 bases lay outside the gene matches. CDR3 residues: CASTGRGSISGELFF. The CDR3 nucleotides are TGTGCCAGCACCGGGCGGGGGAGCATATCCGGGGAGCTGTTTTTT.